This T cell receptor (beta chain) was sequenced in a study of T cell repertoires in cytomegalovirus infection. Germline CDR1 SGHTA, CDR2 FQGNSA. The CDR3 is made up of 11 amino acids. Trimming took off 6 bases at V and 1 base at J, with 2 bases between the two ends. This clonotype was recorded at least ten times. One entry per CDR3 protein results from TCRdb running MiXCR on the reads. The sample contains 450,000 to 650,000 distinct CDR3 sequences, 26% of which appear only once. The source material was PBMCs. The genes are TRBV7-2 and TRBJ2-3; D gene ambiguous. This TCR was sampled from a human donor in good health (CMV status not recorded). Some clones in this sample may be carry-over from other donors' samples. CDR3 nucleotides: TGTGCCAGCAGGCGCACAGATACGCAGTATTTT. This translates into CASRRTDTQYF.